What follows describes a single T cell receptor (beta chain). Its antigen remains unknown. The record originates from a study of neurological immune-mediated disorders. General study points: HTLV-1-associated myelopathy had the most TCR clonal expansion, and multiple sclerosis had the least, less than healthy controls.

Time point defined: longitudinal time-point 2. Unsorted libraries were derived from 2 million PBMCs stored at -80 C. This CDR3 is 15 amino acids long. J was trimmed by 8 bases and V by 6 bases; bases with no gene match: 15. Germline CDR1 and CDR2: DFQATT and SNEGSKA (reference sequence). The cDNA came from 5'RACE with 10-nucleotide random UMIs. Over 200 million TCR-beta sequences from 15-18 subjects came from every sequencing run. TCRdb re-called the 5' RACE reads with MiXCR, one entry per CDR3 protein. Here the sample spans fewer than 60,000 distinct CDR3 sequences, around 13% being singletons. Sequencing was carried out using PBMCs. V is TRBV20-1 and J is TRBJ2-1, with 8 bases matching TRBD2. This TCR was sampled from a male donor with HTLV-1-associated myelopathy (HAM/TSP). The CDR3: CSAPKPGLVGHEQFF. The CDR3 bases are TGCAGTGCACCGAAACCGGGACTAGTGGGCCATGAGCAGTTCTTC.